This is a list of T cell receptor beta chains from one sample in a study of neurological immune-mediated disorders. TCRdb independently ran MiXCR on the 5' RACE reads; one entry per CDR3 protein. Of tens of thousands of distinct CDR3 sequences listed, around 4% were seen once; the top ten hold over 5%. Sequencing input: PBMCs. The receptors derive from a man aged 60 to 75 with multiple sclerosis. CDR3s include the opening cysteine and the closing phenylalanine or tryptophan. A D gene is named only where the DNA matches it firmly. Not every row has a clone size; where given, it reads once, few, many or a size class.

many	NA	TRBV20-1	TRBJ2-3	CSATPVPDTQYF	TGCAGTGCTACCCCTGTCCCAGATACGCAGTATTTT
few	NA	TRBV20-1	TRBJ2-3	CSAPYGGSLTDTQYF	TGCAGTGCCCCGTACGGAGGATCCCTCACAGATACGCAGTATTTT
many	NA	TRBV20-1	TRBJ1-4	CSARRGARNEKLFF	TGCAGTGCCCGCCGTGGGGCGCGTAATGAAAAACTGTTTTTT
many	NA	TRBV20-1	TRBJ2-7	CSAIGLRYEQYF	TGCAGTGCCATCGGACTGAGATACGAGCAGTACTTC
many	TRBD2	TRBV3-1	TRBJ2-5	CASSLGLAGHQETQYF	TGTGCCAGCAGCCTAGGACTAGCGGGGCACCAAGAGACCCAGTACTTC
many	NA	TRBV5-1	TRBJ1-6	CASSLNNPPNSPLHF	TGCGCCAGCAGCTTAAACAACCCTCCCAATTCACCCCTCCACTTT
many	TRBD1	TRBV7-6	TRBJ2-7	CASSLVAGGAGEQYF	TGTGCCAGCAGCTTAGTGGCAGGGGGCGCGGGGGAGCAGTACTTC
few	TRBD1	TRBV5-1	TRBJ1-1	CASSLAGQSTEAFF	TGCGCCAGCAGCTTGGCGGGACAGTCCACTGAAGCTTTCTTT
many	TRBD1	TRBV10-3	TRBJ2-1	CAIRSGTGGTEQFF	TGTGCCATCAGATCCGGGACAGGGGGCACTGAGCAGTTCTTC
many	TRBD1	TRBV5-1	TRBJ2-1	CASSLDGTGSNEQFF	TGCGCCAGCAGCTTGGACGGGACAGGGAGCAATGAGCAGTTCTTC
many	NA	TRBV7-9	TRBJ2-7	CASSLVGRGGEQYF	TGTGCCAGCAGCTTAGTGGGCAGGGGAGGCGAGCAGTACTTC
many	NA	TRBV5-1	TRBJ2-5	CASSAGETQYF	TGCGCCAGCAGTGCTGGAGAGACCCAGTACTTC
few	NA	TRBV6-4	TRBJ2-1	CASSGEVAREQFF	TGTGCCAGCAGTGGTGAGGTAGCGCGTGAGCAGTTCTTC
many	TRBD2	TRBV20-1	TRBJ2-7	CSSGSYYEQYF	TGCAGTAGCGGGAGTTATTACGAGCAGTACTTC
many	TRBD2	TRBV20-1	TRBJ2-3	CSVGGGRADTQYF	TGCAGCGTAGGCGGCGGGAGGGCAGATACGCAGTATTTT
many	TRBD1	TRBV12-3/TRBV12-4	TRBJ2-2	CASSFTGTGILRELFF	TGTGCCAGCAGTTTCACCGGGACAGGGATTCTTAGGGAGCTGTTTTTT
NA	NA	TRBV5-1	TRBJ2-2	CASSLESGELFF	TGCGCCAGCAGCTTGGAATCCGGGGAGCTGTTTTTT
many	TRBD1	TRBV5-1	TRBJ2-4	CASSTGTGNIQYF	TGCGCCAGCAGTACCGGGACAGGGAACATTCAGTACTTC
NA	NA	TRBV6-6	TRBJ1-5	CDSSTGSIPQHF	TGTGACAGCAGTACAGGGAGTATACCCCAGCATTTT